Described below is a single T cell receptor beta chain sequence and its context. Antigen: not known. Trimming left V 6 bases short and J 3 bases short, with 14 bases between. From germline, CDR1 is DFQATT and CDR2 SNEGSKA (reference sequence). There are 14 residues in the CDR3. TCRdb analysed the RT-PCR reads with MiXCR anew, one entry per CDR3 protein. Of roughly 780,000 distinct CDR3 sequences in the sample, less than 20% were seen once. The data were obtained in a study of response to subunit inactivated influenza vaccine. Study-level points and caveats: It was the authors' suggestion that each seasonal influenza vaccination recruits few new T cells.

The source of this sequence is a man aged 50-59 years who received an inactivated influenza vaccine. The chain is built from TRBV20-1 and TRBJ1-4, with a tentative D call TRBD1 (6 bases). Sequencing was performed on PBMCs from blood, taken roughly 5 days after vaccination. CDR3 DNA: TGCAGTGCCCAGGGGATTATGGCTAATGAAAAACTGTTTTTT. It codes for CSAQGIMANEKLFF.